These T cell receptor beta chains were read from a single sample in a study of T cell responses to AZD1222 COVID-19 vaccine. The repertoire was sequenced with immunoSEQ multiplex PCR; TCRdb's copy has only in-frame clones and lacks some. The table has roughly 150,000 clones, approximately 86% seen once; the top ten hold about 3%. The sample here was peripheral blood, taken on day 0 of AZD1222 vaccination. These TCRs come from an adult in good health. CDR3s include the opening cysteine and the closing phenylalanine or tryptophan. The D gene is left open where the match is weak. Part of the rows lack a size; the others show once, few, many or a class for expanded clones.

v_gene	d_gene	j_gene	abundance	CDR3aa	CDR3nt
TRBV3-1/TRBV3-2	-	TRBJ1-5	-	CASSQEVGWQPQHF	TGTGCCAGCAGCCAAGAGGTGGGGTGGCAGCCCCAGCATTTT
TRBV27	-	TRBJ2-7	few	CASSLSRLSYEQYF	TGTGCCAGCAGTTTATCACGGCTTTCCTACGAGCAGTACTTC
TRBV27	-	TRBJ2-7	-	CASRTREVHEQYF	TGTGCCAGCAGGACTAGGGAAGTCCACGAGCAGTACTTC
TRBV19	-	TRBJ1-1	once	CASMLGLNTEAFF	TGTGCCAGTATGTTAGGGTTAAACACTGAAGCTTTCTTT
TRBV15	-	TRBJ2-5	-	CATSRDVGSETQYF	TGTGCCACCAGCAGAGATGTAGGATCGGAGACCCAGTACTTC
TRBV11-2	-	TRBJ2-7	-	CASSLVRGRYEQYF	TGTGCCAGCAGCTTAGTTCGGGGGAGGTACGAGCAGTACTTC
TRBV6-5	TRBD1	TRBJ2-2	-	CGAGQGGTGELFF	TGTGGGGCTGGACAGGGAGGTACCGGGGAGCTGTTTTTT
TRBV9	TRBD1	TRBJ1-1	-	CASSADLQGGAEAFF	TGTGCCAGCAGCGCAGACTTACAGGGGGGAGCTGAAGCTTTCTTT
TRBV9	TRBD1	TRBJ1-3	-	CASSAGQGNTIYF	TGTGCCAGCAGCGCGGGACAGGGTAACACCATATATTTT
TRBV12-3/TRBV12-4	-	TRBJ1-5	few	CASRGRWDQPQHF	TGTGCCAGCAGGGGTAGGTGGGATCAGCCCCAGCATTTT
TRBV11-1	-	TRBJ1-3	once	CASSFGPGNTIYF	TGTGCCAGCAGCTTCGGCCCCGGAAACACCATATATTTT
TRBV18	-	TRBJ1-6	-	CASSPADFSPLHF	TGTGCCAGCTCACCCGCTGATTTCTCACCCCTCCACTTT
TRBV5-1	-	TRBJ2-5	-	CASSFGTVQETQYF	TGCGCCAGCAGCTTCGGAACAGTTCAAGAGACCCAGTACTTC
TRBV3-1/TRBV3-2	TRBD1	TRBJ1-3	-	CASSQPPTGTSGNTIYF	TGTGCCAGCAGCCAACCTCCGACAGGGACTTCTGGAAACACCATATATTTT
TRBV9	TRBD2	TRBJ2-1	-	CASSPGLAGSGEQFF	TGTGCCAGCAGCCCGGGACTAGCGGGATCGGGTGAGCAGTTCTTC
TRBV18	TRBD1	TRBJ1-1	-	CASSPRTGAVANTEAFF	TGTGCCAGCTCACCGAGGACAGGCGCGGTGGCGAACACTGAAGCTTTCTTT
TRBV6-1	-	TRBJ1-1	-	CASSEKSEGYTEAFF	TGTGCCAGCAGTGAAAAATCCGAAGGGTACACTGAAGCTTTCTTT
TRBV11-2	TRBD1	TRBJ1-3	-	CASTLRQGIGNTIYF	TGTGCCAGCACCCTAAGACAGGGGATCGGGAACACCATATATTTT
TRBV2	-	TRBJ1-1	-	CASSTGPGTEAFF	TGTGCCAGCAGTACAGGGCCGGGGACTGAAGCTTTCTTT
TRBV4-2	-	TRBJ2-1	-	CASSQDGGQIYNEQFF	TGTGCCAGCAGCCAAGACGGGGGACAGATTTACAATGAGCAGTTCTTC
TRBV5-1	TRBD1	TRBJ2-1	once	CASSIGQADEQFF	TGCGCCAGCAGCATAGGACAGGCGGATGAGCAGTTCTTC
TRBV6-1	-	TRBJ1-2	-	CASSEQGPVNYGYTF	TGTGCCAGCAGTGAACAGGGGCCTGTTAACTATGGCTACACCTTC
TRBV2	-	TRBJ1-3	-	CASGEVDAGNTIYF	TGTGCCAGCGGGGAAGTAGATGCTGGAAACACCATATATTTT
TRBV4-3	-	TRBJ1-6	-	CASSQEIGTGGSPLHF	TGCGCCAGCAGCCAAGAGATTGGTACCGGGGGCTCACCCCTCCACTTT
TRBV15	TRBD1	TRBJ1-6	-	CATSRGDRSNSPLHF	TGTGCCACCAGCAGAGGGGACAGGTCGAATTCACCCCTCCACTTT
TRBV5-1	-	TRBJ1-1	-	CASSLSQITEAFF	TGCGCCAGCAGCTTGAGCCAGATCACTGAAGCTTTCTTT
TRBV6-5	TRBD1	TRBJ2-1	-	CASRAGTGAYEQFF	TGTGCCAGCAGGGCCGGGACAGGGGCGTATGAGCAGTTCTTC
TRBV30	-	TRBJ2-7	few	CASVVPEKGYEQYF	TGTGCCTCCGTGGTTCCTGAGAAGGGTTACGAGCAGTACTTC
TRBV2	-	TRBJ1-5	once	CASSEVPVQPQHF	TGTGCCAGCAGTGAAGTCCCGGTCCAGCCCCAGCATTTT
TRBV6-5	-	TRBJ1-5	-	CASNYIQGDQPQHF	TGTGCCAGCAACTATATACAGGGAGATCAGCCCCAGCATTTT
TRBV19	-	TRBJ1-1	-	CASSIRGDTEAFF	TGTGCCAGTAGTATTAGGGGGGACACTGAAGCTTTCTTT
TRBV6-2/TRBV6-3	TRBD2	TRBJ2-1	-	CASSIRTSGLYNEQFF	TGTGCCAGCAGCATCCGGACTAGCGGACTCTACAATGAGCAGTTCTTC
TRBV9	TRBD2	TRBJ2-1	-	CASSVGLAGEPYNEQFF	TGTGCCAGCAGCGTGGGACTAGCGGGAGAACCCTACAATGAGCAGTTCTTC
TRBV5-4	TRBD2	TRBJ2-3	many	CASSAVGTSGGTDTQYF	TGTGCCAGCAGCGCGGTAGGGACTAGCGGGGGAACAGATACGCAGTATTTT
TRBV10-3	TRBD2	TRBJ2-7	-	CAISGLAGGVAGEQYF	TGTGCCATCAGTGGGCTAGCGGGAGGAGTCGCGGGAGAGCAGTACTTC
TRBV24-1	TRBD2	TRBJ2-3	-	CATSDLGLAGDAQYF	TGTGCCACCAGTGATTTGGGGCTAGCGGGAGACGCGCAGTATTTT
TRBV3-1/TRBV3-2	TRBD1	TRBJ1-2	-	CASSQEPGQGGSRYGYTF	TGTGCCAGCAGCCAAGAACCGGGACAGGGTGGGTCTCGCTATGGCTACACCTTC
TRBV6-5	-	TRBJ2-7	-	CASSYPYSRSEQYF	TGTGCCAGCAGTTACCCTTACAGCCGATCCGAGCAGTACTTC
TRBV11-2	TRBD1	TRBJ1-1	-	CASSLDRGVEAFF	TGTGCCAGCAGCTTGGACAGGGGCGTTGAAGCTTTCTTT
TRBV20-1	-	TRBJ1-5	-	CSASLVRANNQPQHF	TGCAGTGCTAGTCTGGTCAGAGCCAACAATCAGCCCCAGCATTTT
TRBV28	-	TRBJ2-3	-	CASSTGAQQHSSTDTQYF	TGTGCCAGCAGTACCGGGGCTCAGCAACACTCTAGCACAGATACGCAGTATTTT
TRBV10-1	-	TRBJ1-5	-	CASQTPQHF	TGCGCCAGTCAGACACCCCAGCATTTT
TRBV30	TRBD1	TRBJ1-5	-	CAWSVQGGKQPQHF	TGTGCCTGGAGTGTTCAGGGGGGTAAACAGCCCCAGCATTTT
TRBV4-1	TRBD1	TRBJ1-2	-	CASSHQGQGNAGYTF	TGCGCCAGCAGCCACCAGGGACAGGGGAACGCTGGCTACACCTTC
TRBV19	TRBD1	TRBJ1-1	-	CASSRTGGETEAFF	TGTGCCAGTAGTAGGACAGGGGGCGAGACTGAAGCTTTCTTT
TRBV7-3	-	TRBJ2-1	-	CASSLGFGSSYNEQFF	TGTGCCAGCAGCTTAGGCTTCGGGAGCTCCTACAATGAGCAGTTCTTC
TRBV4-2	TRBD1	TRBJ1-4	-	CASSQDQDREREKLFF	TGTGCCAGCAGCCAAGACCAAGACAGGGAACGGGAAAAACTGTTTTTT
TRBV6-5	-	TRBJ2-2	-	CASRGGTRVKELFF	TGTGCCAGCAGAGGCGGGACAAGGGTTAAAGAGCTGTTTTTT